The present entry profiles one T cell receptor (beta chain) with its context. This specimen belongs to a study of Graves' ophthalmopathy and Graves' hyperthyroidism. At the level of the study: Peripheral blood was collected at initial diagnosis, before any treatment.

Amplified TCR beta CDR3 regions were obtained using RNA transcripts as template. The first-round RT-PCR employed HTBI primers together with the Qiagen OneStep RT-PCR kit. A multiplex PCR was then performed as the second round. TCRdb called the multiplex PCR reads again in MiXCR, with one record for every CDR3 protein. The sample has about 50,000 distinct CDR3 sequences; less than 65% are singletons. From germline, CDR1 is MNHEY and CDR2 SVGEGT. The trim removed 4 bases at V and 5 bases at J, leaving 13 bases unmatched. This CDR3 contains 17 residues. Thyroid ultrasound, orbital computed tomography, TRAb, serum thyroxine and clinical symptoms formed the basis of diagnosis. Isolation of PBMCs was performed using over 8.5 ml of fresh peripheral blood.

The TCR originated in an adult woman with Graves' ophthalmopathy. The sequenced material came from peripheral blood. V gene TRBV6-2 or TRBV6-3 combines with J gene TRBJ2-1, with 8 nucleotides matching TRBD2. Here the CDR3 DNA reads TGTGCCAGCAGTTTTCCCGTTAGCGGGACTAAAAACAATGAGCAGTTCTTC. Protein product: CASSFPVSGTKNNEQFF.